This is a list of T cell receptor beta chains from one sample in a study of CD8 T cells in Susac syndrome. TCRdb re-derived calls from the immunoSEQ multiplex PCR reads in MiXCR, one entry per CDR3 protein. The sample has some 180,000 distinct CDR3 sequences, about 95% seen once. The material sequenced was CD4+ T cells from PBMCs. The source is a human donor in good health. Both conserved end residues are part of each CDR3. The D gene is left open where the match is weak. Clone size appears in some rows only: once, few, many, or a class for an expanded clone.

v_call,j_call,d_call,clone_size,cdr3_nt,cdr3_aa
TRBV20-1,TRBJ1-5,-,-,TGCAGTGCTAGGGAGGGGAAGGGCAATCAGCCCCAGCATTTT,CSAREGKGNQPQHF
TRBV20-1,TRBJ1-1,-,-,TGCAGTGCTCCGAGGGAGGGGGCTGAAGCTTTCTTT,CSAPREGAEAFF
TRBV20-1,TRBJ2-3,-,-,TGCAGTGCTAGCCCTAGCACAGATACGCAGTATTTT,CSASPSTDTQYF
TRBV29-1,TRBJ1-1,-,-,TGCAGCGTCGTCCGGGATCCGGGCGTCAACACTGAAGCTTTCTTT,CSVVRDPGVNTEAFF
TRBV2,TRBJ1-1,-,-,TGTGCCAGCACCATGGACAGCTGGAACACTGAAGCTTTCTTT,CASTMDSWNTEAFF
TRBV14,TRBJ2-1,-,once,TGTGCCAGCAGCCACCTATCCTCCCTTCTCGATGAGCAGTTCTTC,CASSHLSSLLDEQFF
TRBV19,TRBJ2-7,-,-,TGTGCCAGTACAGCGCACGAGCAGTACTTC,CASTAHEQYF
TRBV3-1,TRBJ2-1,TRBD2,-,TGTGCCACCTCTGGGACTAGCCTTCAGTTCTTC,CATSGTSLQFF
TRBV29-1,TRBJ2-1,-,-,TGCAGCGCAACCAGGTCGGAAGCCGGTGAGCAGTTCTTC,CSATRSEAGEQFF
TRBV20-1,TRBJ1-2,TRBD1,-,TGCAGTGCTAGCAGGGACAGCCTCTATGGCTACACCTTC,CSASRDSLYGYTF
TRBV6-2/TRBV6-3,TRBJ2-7,TRBD2,-,TGTGCCAGCACCAATCTAGCGGGAACTCTCCACGAGCAGTACTTC,CASTNLAGTLHEQYF
TRBV4-3,TRBJ2-1,-,once,TGCGCCAGCAGCCCGCGACCCGGACCGGATGGATACAATGAGCAGTTCTTC,CASSPRPGPDGYNEQFF
TRBV25-1,TRBJ2-5,-,-,TGTGCCAGCAGTGAGCTCGGCGCAGGGAGATACCAAGAGACCCAGTACTTC,CASSELGAGRYQETQYF
TRBV29-1,TRBJ2-5,TRBD2,-,TGCAGCTCAGGAGGACTAGCGGGGTTTGAGACCCAGTACTTC,CSSGGLAGFETQYF
TRBV14,TRBJ2-1,TRBD2,-,TGTGCCAGCAGCCAAGAGGTGGTAGCGGGAGCGAAGTTCTTC,CASSQEVVAGAKFF
TRBV2,TRBJ2-4,-,-,TGTGCCAGCAGTTTTCAGGGGGCCAAAAACATTCAGTACTTC,CASSFQGAKNIQYF
TRBV20-1,TRBJ2-7,-,-,TGCAGTGCTCGTCAGGACTCCTACGAACAGTACTTC,CSARQDSYEQYF
TRBV29-1,TRBJ2-4,-,-,TGCAGCGTTGAAGAACCAGGGGCCAAAAACATTCAGTACTTC,CSVEEPGAKNIQYF
TRBV30,TRBJ2-3,-,-,TGTGCCTGGACCCCGGGGCCAGATACGCAGTATTTT,CAWTPGPDTQYF
TRBV20-1,TRBJ1-2,-,-,TGCAGTGCTAGCTCGGGGGCGTTCAGTGGCTACACCTTC,CSASSGAFSGYTF
TRBV30,TRBJ2-1,-,-,TGTGCCCACGGAGGGCGGGCCTACAATGAGCAGTTCTTC,CAHGGRAYNEQFF
TRBV20-1,TRBJ1-5,TRBD1,-,TGCAGTGCTAGTAACAGGGGGCCCCAGCATTTT,CSASNRGPQHF
TRBV29-1,TRBJ2-7,-,-,TGCAGCGTTGATCAAAACTACGAGCAGTACTTC,CSVDQNYEQYF
TRBV27,TRBJ2-5,-,-,TGTGCCAGCACCTCCCAGGGGGGAGAGACCCAGTACTTC,CASTSQGGETQYF
TRBV6-2/TRBV6-3,TRBJ2-5,TRBD2,-,TGTGCCAGCAGTAATGTAGCGGGAGGCGAGACCCAGTACTTC,CASSNVAGGETQYF
TRBV19,TRBJ2-3,-,-,TGTGCCAGTAGTATCGCGGACACAGATACGCAGTATTTT,CASSIADTDTQYF
TRBV19,TRBJ1-2,-,-,TGTGCCAGTAGTAGGCAGAACTATGGCTACACCTTC,CASSRQNYGYTF
TRBV7-2,TRBJ2-7,-,-,TGTGCCAGCAGCGACCACCGTCAGGCAAGGCGGGCCCCCTACGAGCAGTACTTC,CASSDHRQARRAPYEQYF
TRBV15,TRBJ2-3,TRBD1,-,TGTGCCACCAGCAGGACGCGACAGGGAGATACGCAGTATTTT,CATSRTRQGDTQYF
TRBV5-1,TRBJ2-3,-,-,TGCGCCAGCAGCCTGCCGAGTTCTGATACGCAGTATTTT,CASSLPSSDTQYF
TRBV2,TRBJ2-7,-,-,TGTGCCAGCAATGGGCAGGTGGCTACCTACGAGCAGTACTTC,CASNGQVATYEQYF
TRBV27,TRBJ1-5,-,-,TGTGCCAGCAGTCGAGGGGATAGCAATCAGCCCCAGCATTTT,CASSRGDSNQPQHF
TRBV30,TRBJ1-1,-,-,TGTGCCTGGTGGGGAGGACGGGCGAACACTGAAGCTTTCTTT,CAWWGGRANTEAFF
TRBV7-9,TRBJ2-1,-,-,TGTGCCAGCAGCTTAGTAGGGGGGAAAGACAATGAGCAGTTCTTC,CASSLVGGKDNEQFF
TRBV5-1,TRBJ2-1,-,-,TGCGCCAGCAGCTTGAAAAGGGACCATGAGCAGTTCTTC,CASSLKRDHEQFF
TRBV4-1,TRBJ1-1,-,-,TGCGCCAGCAGCCCAGGCCTCCCTTTGAACACTGAAGCTTTCTTT,CASSPGLPLNTEAFF
TRBV9,TRBJ2-1,TRBD2,-,TGTGCCAGCAGCACCGGACTAGTTATCGATGAGCAGTTCTTC,CASSTGLVIDEQFF